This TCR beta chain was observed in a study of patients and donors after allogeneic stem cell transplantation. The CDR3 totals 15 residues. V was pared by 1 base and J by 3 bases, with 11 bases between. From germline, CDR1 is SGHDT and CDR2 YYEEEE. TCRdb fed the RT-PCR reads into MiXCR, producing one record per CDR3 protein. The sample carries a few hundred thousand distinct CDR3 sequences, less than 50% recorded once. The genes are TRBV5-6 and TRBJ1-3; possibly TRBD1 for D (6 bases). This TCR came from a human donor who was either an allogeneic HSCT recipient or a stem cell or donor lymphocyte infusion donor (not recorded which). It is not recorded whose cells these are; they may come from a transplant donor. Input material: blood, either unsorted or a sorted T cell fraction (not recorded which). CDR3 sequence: CASSLTGTGGNTIYF. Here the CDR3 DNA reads TGTGCCAGCAGCTTGACAGGGACGGGTGGAAACACCATATATTTT.